Listed here are 30 T cell receptor beta chains from one sample, sequenced in a study of T cell repertoires in cytomegalovirus infection (dated by TCRdb to the late 2010s). Antigens of these TCRs are unknown. Reads for this sample came from an Illumina HiSeq 1500. The public reads were reprocessed in TCRdb via fastp at Q25 and MiXCR, keeping in-frame beta chains. Each CDR3 protein appears once, grouped with its most common genes and DNA. The sample contains roughly 160,000 distinct CDR3 sequences, less than 25% of them found a single time. The ten largest clones take up 20% to 30% of the sample. The treatment or condition label of this sample denotes: in vitro stimulation with specific CMV peptide epitopes to enrich CMV-specific T cells. The material was CD8+ T cells from cultured PBMCs, obtained from culture after CMV antigen stimulation. Receptor source: a human donor in good health (CMV status not recorded). Some clones in this sample may be carry-over from other donors' samples.

This clonotype showed up many times. V usage is TRBV4-1 and J usage is TRBJ1-1; TRBD1 is a possible D gene (6 bases). This CDR3 is built from 15 residues. Germline V gives CDR1 MGHRA, CDR2 YSYEKL. Trimming pared 6 bases from V and 0 bases from J, leaving 14 bases between. DNA for the CDR3: TGCGCCAGCAGTCCTTCGGGGGCCTTGAACACTGAAGCTTTCTTT. Protein product: CASSPSGALNTEAFF.

There are a few counts of this clonotype. This sequence joins TRBV7-3 and TRBJ2-5, with D possibly being TRBD1 (6 bases). In germline, CDR1 is SGHTA, CDR2 FQGTGA. V was clipped by 2 bases and J by 4 bases, with 11 bases between them. This CDR3 has 14 amino acids. CDR3 region: CASSLSGAGETQYF. DNA of the CDR3: TGTGCCAGCAGCTTATCAGGGGCGGGAGAGACCCAGTACTTC.

The chain recombines TRBV7-6 with TRBJ1-2; 9 nucleotides match TRBD1. Losses at the gene ends were 4 bases for V and 1 base for J; bases not matched to a gene: 13. Germline V CDR1 and CDR2: SGHVS, FNYEAQ. The CDR3 length is 18 residues. CDR3 region: CASSSRPQGAPDNYGYTF. In DNA, the CDR3 is TGTGCCAGCAGCTCACGACCACAGGGGGCGCCTGATAACTATGGCTACACCTTC.

This clonotype was observed a few times. The chain employs TRBV7-9 and TRBJ2-1; maybe TRBD2 (5 bases). The V end lost 5 bases, the J end lost 2 bases, and 16 bases lay between the germline ends. Germline CDR1 and CDR2: SEHNR and FQNEAQ (reference sequence). This CDR3 spans 16 amino acids. CDR3 in amino acids: CASSPRWDSAYNEQFF. The CDR3 bases are TGTGCCAGCAGCCCAAGGTGGGATAGCGCCTACAATGAGCAGTTCTTC.

This sequence joins TRBV2 and TRBJ1-3; the D is unclear. Between the trimmed V and J ends, which lost 3 bases and 0 bases, there was a span of 9 bases. The CDR3 spans 15 residues. Per the germline V gene, CDR1 is SNHLY and CDR2 is FYNNEI. The CDR3 here is CASSEGILSGNTIYF. CDR3 coding DNA: TGTGCCAGCAGTGAGGGCATACTCTCTGGAAACACCATATATTTT.

The chain recombines TRBV7-9 with TRBJ2-1; D possibly corresponds to TRBD1 (6 bases). This CDR3 region has 15 residues. Looked up from germline, CDR1 is SEHNR and CDR2 is FQNEAQ (reference sequence). Deletions cut 6 bases from V and 4 bases from J, with 16 bases between. CDR3 sequence: CASRPAQGPYNEQFF. The CDR3 DNA reads as TGTGCCAGCAGGCCAGCACAGGGTCCGTACAATGAGCAGTTCTTC.

This clonotype appeared a few times. V usage is TRBV7-9 and J usage is TRBJ2-7, with 9 nucleotides matching TRBD1. The CDR3 is made up of 16 amino acids. V was clipped by 5 bases and J by 4 bases; unmatched bases: 12. Looked up from germline, CDR1 is SEHNR and CDR2 is FQNEAQ (reference sequence). As DNA, the CDR3 is TGTGCCAGCAGCGGAAGAGCGGGGACAGGGCCTTACGAGCAGTACTTC. As protein: CASSGRAGTGPYEQYF.

This clonotype is medium-sized within its sample. This chain links TRBV6-1 with TRBJ2-1, with 10 nucleotides matching TRBD2. The CDR3 runs to 17 residues. V lost 4 bases to trimming and J lost 0 bases; unmatched junction nucleotides: 6. CDR1 and CDR2 (germline): MNHNS, SASEGT. CDR3 region: CASSALAGGDSYNEQFF. The CDR3 DNA reads as TGTGCCAGCAGTGCCTTAGCGGGGGGCGACTCCTACAATGAGCAGTTCTTC.

V gene TRBV4-1 combines with J gene TRBJ1-1, with D unclear. The V gene's germline CDR1 is MGHRA and CDR2 YSYEKL. This CDR3 spans 16 amino acids. V was trimmed by 0 bases and J by 6 bases, leaving 17 bases between them. The CDR3 protein is CASSQDEGLAGSEAFF. CDR3 DNA: TGCGCCAGCAGCCAAGACGAGGGTTTAGCTGGGTCTGAAGCTTTCTTT.

The chain has TRBV7-2 and TRBJ1-1, with D maybe TRBD1 (6 bases). Germline lookup yields CDR1 SGHTA and CDR2 FQGNSA. Trimming removed 4 bases at V and 8 bases at J, with 17 bases between. The CDR3 extends over 14 amino acids. CDR3 sequence reads: CASSSRGGETEAFF. The CDR3 nucleotides are TGTGCCAGCAGCTCCAGGGGTGGGGAGACCGAAGCTTTCTTT.

CDR3 bases: TGTGCCAGCAGTCTTGGGGTTTGGCCCCAGCATTTT. Translating gives CASSLGVWPQHF. This sequence joins TRBV12-3 or TRBV12-4 and TRBJ1-5; no clear D. The ends were cut back, 5 bases at V and 9 bases at J, with 11 bases in the middle. This CDR3 is built from 12 residues.

The chain uses TRBV29-1 and TRBJ2-7; either TRBD1 or TRBD2 may fit D (6 bases each). The CDR3 extends over 13 amino acids. Germline lookup yields CDR1 SQVTM and CDR2 ANQGSEA. The germline V and J ends were trimmed by 5 bases and 0 bases, with 11 bases remaining between them. CDR3 sequence: CSVYGGYSYEQYF. In nucleotides, the CDR3 is TGCAGCGTTTACGGGGGCTACTCCTACGAGCAGTACTTC.

This clonotype was recorded a few times. The rearrangement links TRBV9 to TRBJ1-2, with TRBD1 matching 11 bases. The J segment lost 4 bases and the V segment lost 6 bases, leaving 8 bases of the junction unmatched. This CDR3 is 15 amino acids long. The germline V gene has CDR1 SGDLS and CDR2 YYNGEE. The DNA of the CDR3 is TGTGCCAGCACCGGACAGGGGGCTATCGGCTATGGCTACACCTTC. This codes for CASTGQGAIGYGYTF.

This clonotype was seen a handful of times. The chain employs TRBV25-1 and TRBJ1-2; the D is unclear. The germline V and J ends were trimmed by 2 bases and 7 bases, with 11 bases remaining between them. Germline-derived CDR1 and CDR2 are MGHDK and SYGVNS. The CDR3 has 13 residues. As DNA, the CDR3 is TGTGCCAGCAGTGAACCAGCCCCCGGTGGCTACACCTTC. Translating it yields CASSEPAPGGYTF.

CDR3 sequence: CASSLGREGSSYNEQFF. CDR3 DNA sequence: TGTGCCAGCAGCTTAGGCAGGGAGGGCAGCTCCTACAATGAGCAGTTCTTC. The chain carries TRBV7-7 and TRBJ2-1; 7 bases are shared with TRBD2. The CDR3 extends over 17 amino acids. V lost 1 base, J lost 0 bases, and 6 bases stayed unmatched. From germline, CDR1 is SSHAT and CDR2 FNYEAQ (reference sequence).

In its sample, this clonotype was seen a few times. CDR3 residues: CASVVDRASGNTIYF. The CDR3 nucleotides are TGTGCCAGCGTCGTAGACAGGGCCTCTGGAAACACCATATATTTT. V usage is TRBV2 and J usage is TRBJ1-3; 7 nucleotides match TRBD1. The CDR3 length is 15 residues. The V gene's germline CDR1 is SNHLY and CDR2 FYNNEI. The V and J ends lost 8 bases and 0 bases, in that order; junction bases with no gene match: 7.

In its sample, this clonotype was seen a few times. The chain recombines TRBV9 with TRBJ2-7, with TRBD1 identical over 9 bases. J was trimmed by 3 bases and V by 0 bases; bases with no gene match: 4. The CDR3 spans 15 residues. Germline V lookup: CDR1 SGDLS, CDR2 YYNGEE. The CDR3 nucleotides read TGTGCCAGCAGCGTAGTCGGGACAGGGCTCTACGAGCAGTACTTC. Translating gives CASSVVGTGLYEQYF. Complete variable domain (other parts from reference TRBV9 and TRBJ2-7): DSGVTQTPKHLITATGQRVTLRCSPRSGDLSVYWYQQSLDQGLQFLIQYYNGEERAKGNILERFSAQQFPDLHSELNLSSLELGDSALYFCASSVVGTGLYEQYFGPGTRLTVT.

This clonotype was seen once. The V and J genes are TRBV7-2 and TRBJ1-2; the D gene is possibly TRBD1 (6 bases). CDR1 and CDR2 from the germline V gene are SGHTA and FQGNSA. CDR3 size: 15 residues. V lost 2 bases and J 6 bases, leaving 16 bases between the germline ends. The CDR3 sequence: CASSLSLGGGDGYTF. CDR3 bases: TGTGCCAGCAGCTTATCCCTCGGGGGCGGGGATGGCTACACCTTC. Full variable domain (remainder filled in from reference TRBV7-2 and TRBJ1-2): GAGVSQSPSNKVTEKGKDVELRCDPISGHTALYWYRQSLGQGLEFLIYFQGNSAPDKSGLPSDRFSAERTGGSVSTLTIQRTQQEDSAVYLCASSLSLGGGDGYTFGSGTRLTVV.

The rearrangement links TRBV4-1 to TRBJ1-6, with D possibly being TRBD1 (6 bases). The CDR3 length is 18 residues. Germline V CDR1 and CDR2: MGHRA, YSYEKL. The V end was cut by 4 bases, the J end by 0 bases, with 16 bases between. CDR3 in amino acids: CASSLHRTEISYNSPLHF. The CDR3 DNA reads TGCGCCAGCAGCCTTCACCGGACAGAGATCTCCTATAATTCACCCCTCCACTTT.

The V call is TRBV2, the J call TRBJ1-1; tentatively, D is TRBD1 (6 bases). CDR1 is SNHLY and CDR2 is FYNNEI in the germline V gene. Trimming took 6 bases from V and 5 from J, leaving 13 bases between them. This CDR3 region has 13 residues. The CDR3 protein is CASSQGLWTEAFF. The CDR3 DNA reads as TGTGCCAGCAGCCAGGGGTTGTGGACTGAAGCTTTCTTT. Looking up the rest from reference TRBV2 and TRBJ1-1 gives the full variable domain: EPEVTQTPSHQVTQMGQEVILRCVPISNHLYFYWYRQILGQKVEFLVSFYNNEISEKSEIFDDQFSVERPDGSNFTLKIRSTKLEDSAMYFCASSQGLWTEAFFGQGTRLTVV.

The chain links TRBV7-2 to TRBJ2-7; D is perhaps TRBD1 or TRBD2 (7 bases each). Germline V gene lookup returns CDR1 SGHTA and CDR2 FQGNSA. The V gene lost 5 bases and the J gene lost 7 bases, with 24 bases spanning the gap. The CDR3 has 16 residues. The CDR3 nucleotides read TGTGCCAGCAGCCATAAGGGGGCAGGGGGGGCGGAGGAGCAGTACTTC. Encoded protein: CASSHKGAGGAEEQYF. Drawing the rest from reference TRBV7-2 and TRBJ2-7, the complete variable domain is GAGVSQSPSNKVTEKGKDVELRCDPISGHTALYWYRQSLGQGLEFLIYFQGNSAPDKSGLPSDRFSAERTGGSVSTLTIQRTQQEDSAVYLCASSHKGAGGAEEQYFGPGTRLTVT.

V and J are TRBV7-9 and TRBJ2-4, with 9 bases that match TRBD1. The germline V gene has CDR1 SEHNR and CDR2 FQNEAQ (reference sequence). V lost 3 bases to trimming and J lost 4 bases; unmatched junction nucleotides: 7. The CDR3 totals 16 residues. The CDR3: CASSFKPDRGKNIQYF. The CDR3 DNA reads TGTGCCAGCAGCTTTAAGCCAGACAGGGGGAAAAACATTCAGTACTTC.

CDR3: CASRATGPYSTDTQYF. CDR3 nucleotides: TGTGCCAGCAGGGCGACAGGGCCTTACTCCACAGATACGCAGTATTTT. This chain uses TRBV2 with TRBJ2-3, with TRBD1 identical over 7 bases. Germline V gene data show CDR1 as SNHLY and CDR2 as FYNNEI. CDR3 length: 16 amino acids. Losses at the gene ends were 6 bases for V and 2 bases for J; bases not matched to a gene: 11.

This clonotype was detected only a few times. The V and J genes are TRBV29-1 and TRBJ1-1; the D gene is possibly TRBD1 (5 bases). Per the germline V gene, CDR1 is SQVTM and CDR2 is ANQGSEA. V lost 4 bases and J 5 bases, leaving 5 bases between the germline ends. This CDR3 is 10 amino acids long. The CDR3 nucleotides are TGCAGCGTTGGACAGACTGAAGCTTTCTTT. This encodes CSVGQTEAFF.

The chain joins TRBV7-8 to TRBJ2-1, with 7 bases matching TRBD2. Germline V lookup: CDR1 SGHVS, CDR2 FQNEAQ. V shed 1 base and J 7 bases; nucleotides not matched to a gene: 10. CDR3 size: 16 residues. This CDR3 is CASSLGRSGGRNEQFF. The CDR3 bases are TGTGCCAGCAGCTTAGGCCGTTCGGGGGGTCGGAATGAGCAGTTCTTC.

The CDR3 region is CASSYDRGTNTGELFF. The CDR3 region has the DNA TGTGCCAGCAGCTACGACAGGGGAACGAACACCGGGGAGCTGTTTTTT. The rearrangement links TRBV5-6 to TRBJ2-2, with 8 bases matching TRBD1. V gave up 3 bases and J gave up 0 bases; unmatched junction bases: 4. CDR3 size: 16 residues. The germline gives CDR1 SGHDT, CDR2 YYEEEE.

This clonotype was observed a handful of times. The chain has TRBV6-5 and TRBJ1-1; the D gene is possibly TRBD1 (5 bases). Between the trimmed V and J ends, which lost 6 bases and 4 bases, there was a span of 15 bases. The CDR3 covers 14 residues. Germline V lookup: CDR1 MNHEY, CDR2 SVGAGI. The CDR3 DNA sequence: TGTGCCAGCAGCCTTCAGGGACTGAGCACTGAAGCTTTCTTT. This codes for CASSLQGLSTEAFF.

This chain links TRBV7-2 with TRBJ2-5; 7 bases are shared with TRBD2. CDR3 length: 15 residues. Losses at the gene ends were 1 base for V and 1 base for J; bases not matched to a gene: 3. Per the germline V gene, CDR1 is SGHTA and CDR2 is FQGNSA. Here the CDR3 DNA reads TGTGCCAGCAGCTTAGGCCCGGGGGGCCAAGAGACCCAGTACTTC. Translated, it gives CASSLGPGGQETQYF.

This clonotype was found a few times. The chain joins TRBV9 to TRBJ2-1, with D possibly being TRBD2 (6 bases). Trimming cost V 0 bases and J 8 bases, with 18 bases left between them. Germline V lookup: CDR1 SGDLS, CDR2 YYNGEE. The CDR3 is 16 residues long. CDR3 sequence: CASSVGGGAIPHEQFF. The CDR3 nucleotides are TGTGCCAGCAGCGTAGGTGGAGGGGCGATCCCCCATGAGCAGTTCTTC.

The J gene is TRBJ2-7, the V gene TRBV20-1; TRBD1 agrees at 9 bases. Looked up from germline, CDR1 is DFQATT and CDR2 is SNEGSKA (reference sequence). The CDR3 runs to 16 residues. The V segment lost 4 bases and the J segment 2 bases; nucleotides outside the gene matches: 12. CDR3 sequence (DNA): TGCAGTGCTAATTATCGGGACAGGGTCGAACCCTACGAGCAGTACTTC. It codes for CSANYRDRVEPYEQYF.